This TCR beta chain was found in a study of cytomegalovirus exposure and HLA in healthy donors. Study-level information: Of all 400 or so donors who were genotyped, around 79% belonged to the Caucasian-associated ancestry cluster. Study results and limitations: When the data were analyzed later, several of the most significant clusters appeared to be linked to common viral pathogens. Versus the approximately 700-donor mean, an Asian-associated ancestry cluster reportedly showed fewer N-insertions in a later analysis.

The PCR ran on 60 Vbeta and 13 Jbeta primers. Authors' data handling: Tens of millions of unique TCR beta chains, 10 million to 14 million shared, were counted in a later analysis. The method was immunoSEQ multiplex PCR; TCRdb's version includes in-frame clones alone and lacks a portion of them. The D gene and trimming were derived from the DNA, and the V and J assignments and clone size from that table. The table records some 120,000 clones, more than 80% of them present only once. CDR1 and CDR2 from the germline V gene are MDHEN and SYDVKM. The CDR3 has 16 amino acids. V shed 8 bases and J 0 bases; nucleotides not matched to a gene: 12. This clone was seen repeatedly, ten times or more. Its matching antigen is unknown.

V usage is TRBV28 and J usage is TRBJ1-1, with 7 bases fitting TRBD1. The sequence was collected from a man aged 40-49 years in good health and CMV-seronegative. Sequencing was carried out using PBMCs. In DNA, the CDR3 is TGTGCCAGCCTCGCCGGGACAGTCTTCATGAACACTGAAGCTTTCTTT. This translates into CASLAGTVFMNTEAFF.